This is a list of T cell receptor beta chains from one sample in a study of T-cell reconstitution after alpha-beta-depleted transplantation in children. TCRdb independently ran MiXCR on the PCR reads; one entry per CDR3 protein. The data hold hundreds of thousands of distinct CDR3 sequences, with roughly 17% observed a single time. Here the sequenced sample was PBMCs from the stem cell graft donor, taken from the stem cell graft. The receptors were sampled from a human donor who donated a stem cell graft to a child with acute myeloid leukemia. Each CDR3 is given with its conserved first and last residue. D genes are given only for firm matches. Where a row states a size, it is once, few, many or the class of an expanded clone; other rows omit it.

clone_size	v_call	d_call	j_call	cdr3_nt	cdr3_aa
-	TRBV6-1	-	TRBJ1-2	TGTGCCAGCAAGGCAAGGGGTAACTATGGCTACACCTTC	CASKARGNYGYTF
many	TRBV29-1	-	TRBJ2-5	TGCAGCGTGTCCGGGGGAGGAGAGACCCAGTACTTC	CSVSGGGETQYF
many	TRBV20-1	TRBD1	TRBJ2-1	TGCAGTGCTAGTGAGATTGGACAGGGTGCATACGATGAGCAGTTCTTC	CSASEIGQGAYDEQFF
many	TRBV12-3/TRBV12-4	TRBD1	TRBJ1-2	TGTGCCAGCGGACAGGGGTTTGGCTACACCTTC	CASGQGFGYTF
many	TRBV30	-	TRBJ1-4	TGTGCCTGGAGTGAGGGACACGATGAAAAACTGTTTTTT	CAWSEGHDEKLFF
-	TRBV10-2	-	TRBJ2-3	TGCGCCAGCAGGTCGTTATGGGGGAAAACAGATACGCAGTATTTT	CASRSLWGKTDTQYF
many	TRBV5-5	-	TRBJ2-1	TGTGCCAGCAGCCCCCGGACAGCGTGGGATGAGCAGTTCTTC	CASSPRTAWDEQFF
many	TRBV29-1	TRBD2	TRBJ2-2	TGCAGCGCTAGCGGGGGGGCCGGGGAGCTGTTTTTT	CSASGGAGELFF
many	TRBV20-1	-	TRBJ2-1	TGCAGTGCTAGTAAGGATAAGTACAATGAGCAGTTCTTC	CSASKDKYNEQFF
many	TRBV20-1	-	TRBJ2-1	TGCAGTGCGATCAACAGGTCCAGTGGCAATGAGCAGTTCTTC	CSAINRSSGNEQFF
many	TRBV6-5	-	TRBJ1-4	TGTGCCAGCAGTTACTCCCCTCGGCGGGGGGCGATGGAAAAACTGTTTTTT	CASSYSPRRGAMEKLFF
few	TRBV7-2	TRBD1	TRBJ2-3	TGTGCCAGCAGCTCCCCCCCCAGGGACAGGGGCACGCAGTATTTT	CASSSPPRDRGTQYF